This TCR beta chain comes out of a study of T cells in Graves' hyperthyroidism and ophthalmopathy. Points from the study as a whole: Clonotypes that were expanded in thyroid above 0.001 mostly appeared in blood too. By a 13 V-J model, ophthalmopathy was set apart from stable hyperthyroidism.

Using RNA transcripts as the source, TCR beta CDR3 regions were amplified. An initial round of RT-PCR targeting the TCR CDR3 relied on the HTBI primer set. TCRdb independently ran MiXCR on the multiplex PCR reads; one entry per CDR3 protein. The sample lists roughly 740,000 distinct CDR3 sequences, over 15% occurring once. A remark on this clonotype: Its target is unknown. An end of the junction does not agree with germline; a read error may underlie this.

Researchers defined stable Graves' hyperthyroidism as no ophthalmopathy progression within 18 months. Among the patients, aged 18 to 65, hyperthyroidism was newly diagnosed and had lasted under 2 months. Germline CDR1 is SGHDT and CDR2 is YYEEEE. The CDR3 runs 15 residues. This receptor was obtained from a young man with Graves' hyperthyroidism. Sequencing was done on a sample of blood. The chain is built from TRBV5-6 and TRBJ2-7; unclear D gene. This chain's CDR3 is CAGSLSMTSTYEQYF. In DNA, the CDR3 is TGTGCCGGCAGCTTAAGTATGACTTCAACCTACGAGCAGTACTTC. Complete variable domain (other parts from reference TRBV5-6 and TRBJ2-7): DAGVTQSPTHLIKTRGQQVTLRCSPKSGHDTVSWYQQALGQGPQFIFQYYEEEERQRGNFPDRFSGHQFPNYSSELNVNALLLGDSALYLCAGSLSMTSTYEQYFGPGTRLTVT.